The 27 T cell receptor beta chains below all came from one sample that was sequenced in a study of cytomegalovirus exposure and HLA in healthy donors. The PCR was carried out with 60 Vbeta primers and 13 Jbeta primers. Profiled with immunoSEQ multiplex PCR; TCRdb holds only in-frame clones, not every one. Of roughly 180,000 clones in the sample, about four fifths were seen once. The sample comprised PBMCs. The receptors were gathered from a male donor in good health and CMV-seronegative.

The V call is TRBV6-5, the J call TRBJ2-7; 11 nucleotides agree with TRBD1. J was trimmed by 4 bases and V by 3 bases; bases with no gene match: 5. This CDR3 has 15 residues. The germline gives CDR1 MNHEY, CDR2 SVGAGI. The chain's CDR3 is CASSYIGTGGYEQYF. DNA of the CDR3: TGTGCCAGCAGTTATATCGGGACAGGGGGGTACGAGCAGTACTTC.

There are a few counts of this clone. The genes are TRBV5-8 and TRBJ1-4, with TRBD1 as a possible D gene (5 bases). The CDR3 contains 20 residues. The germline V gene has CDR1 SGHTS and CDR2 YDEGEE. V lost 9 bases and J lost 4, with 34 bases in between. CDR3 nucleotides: TGTGCCATTCGCAAAGGGACTTCCGAAACCCCGCCCGGAGATAATGAAAAACTGTTTTTT. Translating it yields CAIRKGTSETPPGDNEKLFF. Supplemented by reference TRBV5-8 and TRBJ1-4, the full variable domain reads EAGVTQSPTHLIKTRGQQATLRCSPISGHTSVYWYQQALGLGLQFLLWYDEGEERNRGNFPPRFSGRQFPNYSSELNVNALELEDSALYLCAIRKGTSETPPGDNEKLFFGSGTQLSVL.

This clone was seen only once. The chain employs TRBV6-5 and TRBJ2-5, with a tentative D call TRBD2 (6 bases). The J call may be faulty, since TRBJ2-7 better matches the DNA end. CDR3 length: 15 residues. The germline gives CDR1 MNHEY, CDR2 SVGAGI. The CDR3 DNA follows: TGTGCCAGCACCCTCGGACCGGGAGCGTCCTACGAGCAGTACTTC. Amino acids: CASTLGPGASYEQYF.

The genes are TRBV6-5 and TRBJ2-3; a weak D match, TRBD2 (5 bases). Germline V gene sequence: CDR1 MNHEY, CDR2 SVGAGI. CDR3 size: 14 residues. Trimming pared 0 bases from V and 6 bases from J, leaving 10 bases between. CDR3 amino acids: CASSYSSGSDTQYF. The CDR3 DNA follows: TGTGCCAGCAGTTACTCGTCGGGGTCTGATACGCAGTATTTT.

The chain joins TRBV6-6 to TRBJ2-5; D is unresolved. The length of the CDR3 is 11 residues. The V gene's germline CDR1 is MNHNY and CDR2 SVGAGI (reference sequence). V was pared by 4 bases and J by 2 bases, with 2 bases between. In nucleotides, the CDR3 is TGTGCCAGCAGTTCACAAGAGACCCAGTACTTC. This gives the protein CASSSQETQYF.

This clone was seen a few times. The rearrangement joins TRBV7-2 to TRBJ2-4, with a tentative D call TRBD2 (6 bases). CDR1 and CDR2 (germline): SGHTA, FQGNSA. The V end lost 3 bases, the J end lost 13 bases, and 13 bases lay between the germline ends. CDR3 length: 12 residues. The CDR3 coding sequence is TGTGCCAGCAGCTTGGAGCGGGTGATCCAGTACTTC. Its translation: CASSLERVIQYF. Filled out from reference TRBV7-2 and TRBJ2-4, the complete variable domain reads GAGVSQSPSNKVTEKGKDVELRCDPISGHTALYWYRQSLGQGLEFLIYFQGNSAPDKSGLPSDRFSAERTGGSVSTLTIQRTQQEDSAVYLCASSLERVIQYFGAGTRLSVL.

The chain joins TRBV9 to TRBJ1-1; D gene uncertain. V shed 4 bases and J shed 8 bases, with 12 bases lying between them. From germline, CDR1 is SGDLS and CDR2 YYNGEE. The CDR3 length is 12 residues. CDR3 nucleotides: TGTGCCAGCAGCCCCGGGGAAGGCGAAGCTTTCTTT. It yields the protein CASSPGEGEAFF.

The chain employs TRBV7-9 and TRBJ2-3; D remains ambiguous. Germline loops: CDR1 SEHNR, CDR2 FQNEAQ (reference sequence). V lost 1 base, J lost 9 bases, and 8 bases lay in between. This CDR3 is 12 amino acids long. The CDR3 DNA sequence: TGTGCCAGCAGCTTAGGTAGTCGGACGCAGTATTTT. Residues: CASSLGSRTQYF.

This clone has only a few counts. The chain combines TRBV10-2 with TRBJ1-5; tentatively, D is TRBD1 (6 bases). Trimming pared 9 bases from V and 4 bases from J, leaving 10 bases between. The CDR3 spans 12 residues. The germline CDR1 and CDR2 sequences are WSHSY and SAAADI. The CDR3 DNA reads TGCGCCAGTACACAGGGAAATCAGCCCCAGCATTTT. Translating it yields CASTQGNQPQHF.

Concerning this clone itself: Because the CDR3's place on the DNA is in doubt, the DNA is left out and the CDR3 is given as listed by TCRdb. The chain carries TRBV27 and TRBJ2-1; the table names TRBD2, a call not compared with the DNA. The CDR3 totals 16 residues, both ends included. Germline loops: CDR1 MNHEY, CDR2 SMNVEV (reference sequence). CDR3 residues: CASSSSVGSRYNEQFF.

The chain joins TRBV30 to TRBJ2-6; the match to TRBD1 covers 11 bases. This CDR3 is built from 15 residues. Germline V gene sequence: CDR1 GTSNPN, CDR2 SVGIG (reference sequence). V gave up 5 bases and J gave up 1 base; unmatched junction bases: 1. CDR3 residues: CAWGQGASGANVLTF. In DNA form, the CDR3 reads TGTGCCTGGGGACAGGGGGCTTCTGGGGCCAACGTCCTGACTTTC.

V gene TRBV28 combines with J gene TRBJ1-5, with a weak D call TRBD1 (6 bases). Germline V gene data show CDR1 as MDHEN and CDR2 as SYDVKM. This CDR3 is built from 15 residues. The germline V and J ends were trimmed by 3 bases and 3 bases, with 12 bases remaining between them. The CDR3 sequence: CASSLNGQFNQPQHF. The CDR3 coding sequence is TGTGCCAGCAGTTTGAATGGACAGTTCAATCAGCCCCAGCATTTT.

CDR3 residues: CASSSLLAGEYEQYF. CDR3 nucleotide sequence: TGTGCCAGCAGTTCACTACTAGCGGGGGAATACGAGCAGTACTTC. This chain connects TRBV28 to TRBJ2-7, with 11 bases fitting TRBD2. V was pared by 4 bases and J by 4 bases, with 6 bases of the junction left unmatched. Per germline, CDR1 MDHEN and CDR2 SYDVKM. This CDR3 is built from 15 residues.

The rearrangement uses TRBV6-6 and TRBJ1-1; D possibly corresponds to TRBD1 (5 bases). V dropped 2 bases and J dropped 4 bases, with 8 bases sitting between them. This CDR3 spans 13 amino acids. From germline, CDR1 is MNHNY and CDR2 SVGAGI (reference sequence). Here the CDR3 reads CASSYTTGTEAFF. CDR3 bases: TGTGCCAGCAGTTACACTACAGGCACTGAAGCTTTCTTT.

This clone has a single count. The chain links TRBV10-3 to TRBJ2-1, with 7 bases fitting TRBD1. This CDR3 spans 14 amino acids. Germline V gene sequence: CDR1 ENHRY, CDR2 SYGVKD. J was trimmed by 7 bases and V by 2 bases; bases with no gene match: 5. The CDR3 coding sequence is TGTGCCATCAGTGAGGCCAGACAGGGAAATGAGCAGTTCTTC. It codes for CAISEARQGNEQFF.

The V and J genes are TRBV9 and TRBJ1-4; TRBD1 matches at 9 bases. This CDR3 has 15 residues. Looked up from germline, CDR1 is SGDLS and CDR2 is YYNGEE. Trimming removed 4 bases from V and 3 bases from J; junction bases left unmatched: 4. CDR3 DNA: TGTGCCAGCAGCACAGGGGGCGCCGCTAATGAAAAACTGTTTTTT. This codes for CASSTGGAANEKLFF.

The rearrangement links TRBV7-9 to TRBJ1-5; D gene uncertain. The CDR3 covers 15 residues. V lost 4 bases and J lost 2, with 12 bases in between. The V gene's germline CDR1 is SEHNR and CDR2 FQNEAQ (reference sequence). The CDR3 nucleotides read TGTGCCAGCAGCTCGTCGGGCGGGCGCAATCAGCCCCAGCATTTT. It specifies CASSSSGGRNQPQHF.

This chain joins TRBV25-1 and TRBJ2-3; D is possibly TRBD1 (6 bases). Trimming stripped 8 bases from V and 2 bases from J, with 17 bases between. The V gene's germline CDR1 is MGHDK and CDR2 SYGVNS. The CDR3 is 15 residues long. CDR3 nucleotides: TGTGCCAGCGGACCCCGAGACAGGTACACAGATACGCAGTATTTT. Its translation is CASGPRDRYTDTQYF.

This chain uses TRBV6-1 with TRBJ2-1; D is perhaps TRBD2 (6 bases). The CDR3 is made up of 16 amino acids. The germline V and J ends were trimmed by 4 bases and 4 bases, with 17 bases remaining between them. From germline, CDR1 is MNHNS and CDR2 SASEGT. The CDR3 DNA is TGTGCCAGCAGTGTTGTCCCGGGACTCGAATACAATGAGCAGTTCTTC. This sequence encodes CASSVVPGLEYNEQFF.

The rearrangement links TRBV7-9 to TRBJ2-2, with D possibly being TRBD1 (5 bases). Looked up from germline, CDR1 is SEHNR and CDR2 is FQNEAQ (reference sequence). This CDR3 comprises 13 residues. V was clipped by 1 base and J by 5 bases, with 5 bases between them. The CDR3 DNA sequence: TGTGCCAGCAGCTTAGAGGGGACCGGGGAGCTGTTTTTT. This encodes CASSLEGTGELFF.

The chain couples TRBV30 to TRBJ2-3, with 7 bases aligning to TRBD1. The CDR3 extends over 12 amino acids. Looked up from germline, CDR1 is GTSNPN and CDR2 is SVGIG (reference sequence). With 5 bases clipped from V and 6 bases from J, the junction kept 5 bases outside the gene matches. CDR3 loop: CAWRIQGDTQYF. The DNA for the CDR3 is TGTGCCTGGCGGATACAGGGGGATACGCAGTATTTT.

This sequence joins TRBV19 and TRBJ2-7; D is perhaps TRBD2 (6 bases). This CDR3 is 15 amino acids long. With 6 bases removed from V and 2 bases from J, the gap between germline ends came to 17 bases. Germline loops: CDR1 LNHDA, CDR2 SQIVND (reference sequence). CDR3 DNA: TGTGCCAGTAGCCCCGAAGCTCGGGGGACCTACGAGCAGTACTTC. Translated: CASSPEARGTYEQYF.

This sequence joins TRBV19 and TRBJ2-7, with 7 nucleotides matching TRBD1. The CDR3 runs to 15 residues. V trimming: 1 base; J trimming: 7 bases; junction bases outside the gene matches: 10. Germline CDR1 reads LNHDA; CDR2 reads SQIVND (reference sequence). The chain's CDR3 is CASSIGSGGLDEQYF. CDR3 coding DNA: TGTGCCAGTAGTATAGGGTCAGGGGGTCTCGATGAGCAGTACTTC.

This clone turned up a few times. CDR3 region: CASSIGLSFLEKLFF. CDR3 in DNA: TGTGCCAGTAGTATTGGGCTCTCTTTTTTAGAAAAACTGTTTTTT. The chain couples TRBV19 to TRBJ1-4, with D unclear. The CDR3 spans 15 residues. V was pared by 3 bases and J by 8 bases, with 16 bases between. The germline V gene encodes CDR1 LNHDA and CDR2 SQIVND (reference sequence). The whole variable domain, remainder taken from reference TRBV19 and TRBJ1-4, is DGGITQSPKYLFRKEGQNVTLSCEQNLNHDAMYWYRQDPGQGLRLIYYSQIVNDFQKGDIAEGYSVSREKKESFPLTVTSAQKNPTAFYLCASSIGLSFLEKLFFGSGTQLSVL.

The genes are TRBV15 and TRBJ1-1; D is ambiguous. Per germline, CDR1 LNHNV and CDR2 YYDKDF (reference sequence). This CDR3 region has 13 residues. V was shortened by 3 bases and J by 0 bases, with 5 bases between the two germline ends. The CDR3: CATSSTLNTEAFF. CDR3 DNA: TGTGCCACCAGCAGTACACTGAACACTGAAGCTTTCTTT.

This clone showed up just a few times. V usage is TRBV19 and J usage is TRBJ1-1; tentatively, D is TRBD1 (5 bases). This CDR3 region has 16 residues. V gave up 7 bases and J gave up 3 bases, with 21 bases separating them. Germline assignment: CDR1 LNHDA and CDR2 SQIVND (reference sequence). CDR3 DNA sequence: TGTGCCAGTAACCCAGGGTCAGTCCGGGGGGACACTGAAGCTTTCTTT. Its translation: CASNPGSVRGDTEAFF.

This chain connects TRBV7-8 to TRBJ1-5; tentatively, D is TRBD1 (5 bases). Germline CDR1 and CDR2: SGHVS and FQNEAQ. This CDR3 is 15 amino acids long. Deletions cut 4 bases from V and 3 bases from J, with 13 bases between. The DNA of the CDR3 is TGTGCCAGCAGCTCTGCCGGGGGAACCAATCAGCCCCAGCATTTT. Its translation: CASSSAGGTNQPQHF.